A single T cell receptor beta chain is shown here with its context. The data are from a study of cytomegalovirus exposure and HLA in healthy donors. For the study at large: Falling in the Caucasian-associated ancestry cluster were 81% of some 400 genotyped donors.

The donors were healthy bone marrow donors. Nominally healthy donors were sampled, though unrecorded immune exposures were likely. CDR1 is SNHLY, CDR2 FYNNEI, per germline. The V gene lost 8 bases and the J gene lost 4 bases, with 16 bases spanning the gap. CDR3 length: 14 residues. The primer mix had 60 Vbeta and 13 Jbeta primers. Sequencing used immunoSEQ multiplex PCR; TCRdb keeps in-frame clones, though not all of them. The table includes tens of thousands of clones, 80% detected once. The receptor's source is a woman aged 40 to 50 in good health and CMV-seronegative. The source material was PBMCs. The V and J genes are TRBV2 and TRBJ2-3, with D unresolved. The CDR3 region has the DNA TGTGCCAGCCTTTCGGCGGTATCAGCAGATACGCAGTATTTT. This sequence encodes CASLSAVSADTQYF.